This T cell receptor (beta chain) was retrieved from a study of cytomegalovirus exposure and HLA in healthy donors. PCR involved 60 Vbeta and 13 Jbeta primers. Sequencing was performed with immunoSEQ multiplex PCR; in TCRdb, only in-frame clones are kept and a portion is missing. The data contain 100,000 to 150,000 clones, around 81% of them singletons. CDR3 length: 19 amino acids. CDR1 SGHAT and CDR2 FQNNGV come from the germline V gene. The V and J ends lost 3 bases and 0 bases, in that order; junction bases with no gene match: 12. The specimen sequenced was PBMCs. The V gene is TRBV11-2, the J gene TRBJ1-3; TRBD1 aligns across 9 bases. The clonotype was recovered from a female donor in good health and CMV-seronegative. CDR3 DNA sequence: TGTGCCAGCAGCTTGATGGGACAGGGTGCGCCTTACTCTGGAAACACCATATATTTT. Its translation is CASSLMGQGAPYSGNTIYF.